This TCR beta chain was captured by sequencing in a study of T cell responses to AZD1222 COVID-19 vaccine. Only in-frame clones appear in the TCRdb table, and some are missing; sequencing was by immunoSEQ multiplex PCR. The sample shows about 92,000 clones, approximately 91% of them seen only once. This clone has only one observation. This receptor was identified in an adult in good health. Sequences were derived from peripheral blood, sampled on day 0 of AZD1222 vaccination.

The CDR3 DNA is TGTGCCAGCTCACCACCGACAGTTGACGGCAATGAGCAGTTCTTC. Protein: CASSPPTVDGNEQFF. The rearrangement uses TRBV18 and TRBJ2-1; TRBD1 might be the D (5 bases). This CDR3 is built from 15 residues. From germline, CDR1 is KGHSH and CDR2 LQKENI. Trimming left V 0 bases short and J 6 bases short, with 12 bases between.